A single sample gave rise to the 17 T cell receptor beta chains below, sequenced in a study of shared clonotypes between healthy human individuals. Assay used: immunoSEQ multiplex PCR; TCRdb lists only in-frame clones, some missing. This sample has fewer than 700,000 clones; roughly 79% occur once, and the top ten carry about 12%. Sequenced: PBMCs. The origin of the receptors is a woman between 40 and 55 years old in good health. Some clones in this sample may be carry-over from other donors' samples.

CDR3 residues: CASSRGASGTFYEQYF. CDR3 sequence (DNA): TGTGCCAGCAGCCGGGGCGCTAGCGGTACCTTCTACGAGCAGTACTTC. V usage is TRBV7-2 and J usage is TRBJ2-7; 7 nucleotides match TRBD2. The junction had 13 bases not matched to a gene; V was cut back by 5 bases and J by 3 bases. This CDR3 spans 16 amino acids. CDR1 and CDR2 from the germline V gene are SGHTA and FQGNSA.

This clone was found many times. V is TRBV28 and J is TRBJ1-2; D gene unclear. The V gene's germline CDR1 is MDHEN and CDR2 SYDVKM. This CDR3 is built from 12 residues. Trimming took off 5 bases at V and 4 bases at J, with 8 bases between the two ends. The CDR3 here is CASSRSPYGYTF. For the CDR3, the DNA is TGTGCCAGCAGTAGGTCTCCCTATGGCTACACCTTC.

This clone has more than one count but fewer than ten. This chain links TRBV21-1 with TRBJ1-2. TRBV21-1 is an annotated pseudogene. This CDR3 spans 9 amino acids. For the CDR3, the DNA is TGTGCCAGGGGGTCTGGCTACACCTTC. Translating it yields CARGSGYTF.

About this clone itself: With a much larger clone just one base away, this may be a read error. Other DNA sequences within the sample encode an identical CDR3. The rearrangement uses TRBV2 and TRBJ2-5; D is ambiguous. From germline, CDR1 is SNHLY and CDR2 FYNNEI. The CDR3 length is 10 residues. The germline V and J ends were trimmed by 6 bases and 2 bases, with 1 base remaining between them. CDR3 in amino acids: CASRQETQYF. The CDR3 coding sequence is TGTGCCAGCAGACAAGAGACCCAGTACTTC.

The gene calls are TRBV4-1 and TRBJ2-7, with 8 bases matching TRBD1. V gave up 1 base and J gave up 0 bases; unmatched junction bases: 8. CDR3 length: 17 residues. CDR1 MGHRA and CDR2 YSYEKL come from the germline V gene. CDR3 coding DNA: TGCGCCAGCAGCCAAGCTACAGACAGGGGAAGCTCCTACGAGCAGTACTTC. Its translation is CASSQATDRGSSYEQYF.

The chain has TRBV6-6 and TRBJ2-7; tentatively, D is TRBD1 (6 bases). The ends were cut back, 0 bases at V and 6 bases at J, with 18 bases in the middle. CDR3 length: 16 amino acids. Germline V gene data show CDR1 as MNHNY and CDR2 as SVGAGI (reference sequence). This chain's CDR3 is CASSYSTPTGQSEQYF. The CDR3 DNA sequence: TGTGCCAGCAGTTACTCGACGCCAACTGGACAGAGCGAGCAGTACTTC.

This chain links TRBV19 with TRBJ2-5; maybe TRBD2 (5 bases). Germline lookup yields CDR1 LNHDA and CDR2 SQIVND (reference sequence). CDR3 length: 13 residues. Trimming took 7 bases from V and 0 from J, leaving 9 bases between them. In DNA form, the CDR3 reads TGTGCCAGTAAGGAGGTGTACCAAGAGACCCAGTACTTC. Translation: CASKEVYQETQYF.

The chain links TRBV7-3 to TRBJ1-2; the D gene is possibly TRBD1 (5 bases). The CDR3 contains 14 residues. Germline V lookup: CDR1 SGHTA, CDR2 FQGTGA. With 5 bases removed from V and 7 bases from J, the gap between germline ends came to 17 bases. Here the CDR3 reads CASSPGGGTGGYTF. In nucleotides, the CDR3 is TGTGCCAGCAGCCCCGGTGGGGGGACTGGTGGCTACACCTTC.

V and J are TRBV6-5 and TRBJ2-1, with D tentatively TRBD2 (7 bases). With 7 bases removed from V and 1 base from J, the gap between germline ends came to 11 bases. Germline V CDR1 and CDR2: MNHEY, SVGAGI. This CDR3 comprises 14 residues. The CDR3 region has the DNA TGTGCCAGCAAGGGGGGGGTTTCCTACAATGAGCAGTTCTTC. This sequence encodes CASKGGVSYNEQFF.

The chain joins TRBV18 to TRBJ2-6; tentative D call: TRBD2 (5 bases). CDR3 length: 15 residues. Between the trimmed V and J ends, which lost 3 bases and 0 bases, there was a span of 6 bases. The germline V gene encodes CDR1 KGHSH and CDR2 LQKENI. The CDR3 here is CASSPGDSGANVLTF. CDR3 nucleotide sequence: TGTGCCAGCTCACCCGGGGACTCTGGGGCCAACGTCCTGACTTTC.

CDR3 protein: CASSPQVGAYNEQFF. The CDR3 nucleotides are TGCGCCAGCAGTCCCCAGGTTGGGGCGTACAATGAGCAGTTCTTC. This chain joins TRBV5-1 and TRBJ2-1, with a possible D match to TRBD1 (5 bases). This CDR3 is built from 15 residues. Trimming left V 5 bases short and J 4 bases short, with 16 bases between. Germline-derived CDR1 and CDR2 are SGHRS and YFSETQ.

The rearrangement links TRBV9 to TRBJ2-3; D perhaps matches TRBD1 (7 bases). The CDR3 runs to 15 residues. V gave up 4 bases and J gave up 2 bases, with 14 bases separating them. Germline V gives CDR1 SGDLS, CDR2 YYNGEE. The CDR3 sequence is CASSSSGGPTDTQYF. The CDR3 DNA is TGTGCCAGCAGCTCGTCAGGGGGGCCCACAGATACGCAGTATTTT.

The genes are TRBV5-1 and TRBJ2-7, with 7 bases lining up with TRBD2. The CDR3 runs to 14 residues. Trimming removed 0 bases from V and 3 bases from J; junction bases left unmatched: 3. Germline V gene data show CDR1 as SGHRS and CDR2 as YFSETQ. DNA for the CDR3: TGCGCCAGCAGCTTGGCCCCGGGAGGCTACGAGCAGTACTTC. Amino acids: CASSLAPGGYEQYF.

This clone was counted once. CDR3: CASSWGGYGYTF. The CDR3 DNA reads as TGTGCCAGTAGTTGGGGGGGCTATGGCTACACCTTC. This rearrangement joins TRBV19 to TRBJ1-2; maybe TRBD1 (5 bases). The CDR3 consists of 12 residues. V lost 5 bases to trimming and J lost 4 bases, with 8 bases between them. Germline CDR1 and CDR2: LNHDA and SQIVND (reference sequence).

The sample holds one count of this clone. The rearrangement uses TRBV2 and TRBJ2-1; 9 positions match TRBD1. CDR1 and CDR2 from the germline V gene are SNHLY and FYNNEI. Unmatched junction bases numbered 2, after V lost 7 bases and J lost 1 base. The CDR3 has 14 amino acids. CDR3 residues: CASKGQGSYNEQFF. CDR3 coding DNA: TGTGCCAGCAAGGGACAGGGATCCTACAATGAGCAGTTCTTC.

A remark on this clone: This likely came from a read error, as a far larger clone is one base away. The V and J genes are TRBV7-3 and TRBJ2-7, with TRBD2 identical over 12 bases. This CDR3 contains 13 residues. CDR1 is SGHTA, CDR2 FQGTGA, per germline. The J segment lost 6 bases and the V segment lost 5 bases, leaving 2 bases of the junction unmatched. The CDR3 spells CASSPGLAGEQYF. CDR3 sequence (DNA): TGTGCCAGCAGCCCGGGACTAGCGGGCGAGCAGTACTTC.

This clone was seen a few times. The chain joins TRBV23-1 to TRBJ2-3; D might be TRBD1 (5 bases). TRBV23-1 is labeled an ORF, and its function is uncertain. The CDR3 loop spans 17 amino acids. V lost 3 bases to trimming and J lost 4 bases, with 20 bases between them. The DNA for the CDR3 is TGCGCCAGCAGTCAGGTGAATACCCCCGACAGATCAGATACGCAGTATTTT. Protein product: CASSQVNTPDRSDTQYF.